This T cell receptor (beta chain) came from a study of breast tumors, draining lymph nodes, adjacent tissues. The study, taken as a whole, reports: Data only fit, rather than demonstrated, lymph node origin of most tumor T cells. The data were judged consistent with most tumor T cells coming from lymph node and expanding in tumor. Compared with lymph nodes, tumors were less diverse; compared with nontumor tissue, more.

The CDR3 runs to 14 residues. Germline V gene lookup returns CDR1 SNHLY and CDR2 FYNNEI. V lost 6 bases to trimming and J lost 5 bases; unmatched junction nucleotides: 9. Turning to this clonotype: Antigen: not known.

TCRdb reanalysed the multiplex PCR reads using MiXCR and keeps one entry per CDR3 protein. The table shows 60,000 to 65,000 distinct CDR3 sequences, with around 60% occurring only once. This chain uses TRBV2 with TRBJ2-5; TRBD1 matches at 7 bases. Sequenced sample: breast tumor tissue. The clonotype originates from a female donor with breast cancer. Some clones in this sample may be carry-over from other donors' samples. The CDR3 sequence is CASSVRQGVETQYF. The DNA for the CDR3 is TGTGCCAGCAGCGTAAGACAGGGTGTGGAGACCCAGTACTTC.